Each of the 20 T cell receptor beta chains below was sequenced from the same sample in a study of cytomegalovirus exposure and HLA in healthy donors. This PCR relied on a set of 60 Vbeta primers and 13 Jbeta primers. Clones were sequenced by immunoSEQ multiplex PCR, and TCRdb holds only the in-frame ones, with some missing. The sample consists of over 100,000 clones, under 70% of them appearing once. What was sequenced was PBMCs. The receptors derive from a man aged 25 to 45 in good health and CMV-seropositive.

This clone was seen a single time. The rearrangement joins TRBV7-2 to TRBJ2-7; TRBD2 might be the D (5 bases). The CDR3 extends over 15 amino acids. Germline CDR1 and CDR2: SGHTA and FQGNSA. Trimming pared 1 base from V and 2 bases from J, leaving 12 bases between. The CDR3 is CASSLGPPGTYEQYV. In DNA, the CDR3 is TGTGCCAGCAGCTTAGGCCCCCCGGGAACCTACGAGCAGTACGTC.

J is TRBJ2-2 and V is TRBV7-3; perhaps TRBD2 as D (5 bases). Germline-derived CDR1 and CDR2 are SGHTA and FQGTGA. The V and J ends lost 0 bases and 7 bases respectively, with 12 bases between them. CDR3 size: 15 residues. Here the CDR3 DNA reads TGTGCCAGCAGCTTAACCTCGGGAATCATCGGGGAGCTGTTTTTT. Protein sequence: CASSLTSGIIGELFF.

The table lists this clone with a few counts. The V and J genes are TRBV30 and TRBJ1-4; tentative D call: TRBD1 (6 bases). Germline-derived CDR1 and CDR2 are GTSNPN and SVGIG (reference sequence). CDR3 length: 12 residues. Trimming pared 3 bases from V and 6 bases from J, leaving 8 bases between. The CDR3 DNA is TGTGCCTGGAGAACAGGGTATGAAAAACTGTTTTTT. It translates to CAWRTGYEKLFF.

The V and J genes are TRBV30 and TRBJ1-1; 8 bases align to TRBD1. Per the germline V gene, CDR1 is GTSNPN and CDR2 is SVGIG (reference sequence). V shed 3 bases, J shed 1 base, and the junction held 7 bases outside the gene matches. The CDR3 covers 15 residues. As DNA, the CDR3 is TGTGCCTGGAGATATCCCGGGACAGGGAACACTGAAGCTTTCTTT. Protein product: CAWRYPGTGNTEAFF.

V gene TRBV30 combines with J gene TRBJ1-2; D gene unclear. CDR1 is GTSNPN and CDR2 is SVGIG in the germline V gene (reference sequence). This CDR3 contains 13 residues. The germline V and J ends were trimmed by 3 bases and 4 bases, with 12 bases remaining between them. The CDR3 DNA follows: TGTGCCTGGAGCCCCCTAGGTGGCTATGGCTACACCTTC. This gives the protein CAWSPLGGYGYTF.

The chain couples TRBV21-1 to TRBJ2-3; the table gives TRBD1 as D, unverified against the DNA. TRBV21-1 is designated a pseudogene. The CDR3 totals 16 residues. The DNA of the CDR3 is TGTGCCAGCAGCGCCCACAGGGGGCTAAGCACAGATACGCAGTATTTT. This codes for CASSAHRGLSTDTQYF.

This clone has only a few counts. This sequence joins TRBV5-5 and TRBJ2-2; 9 nucleotides agree with TRBD1. CDR1 is SGHKS and CDR2 is YYEKEE in the germline V gene (reference sequence). V lost 4 bases to trimming and J lost 2 bases; unmatched junction nucleotides: 3. The CDR3 totals 15 residues. The CDR3 DNA follows: TGTGCCAGCAGCCGGGACAGGGTTAACACCGGGGAGCTGTTTTTT. This sequence encodes CASSRDRVNTGELFF.

This clone was counted between two and nine times. V usage is TRBV30 and J usage is TRBJ1-1; no clear D. The CDR3 sequence is 11 residues long. Trimming pared 3 bases from V and 3 bases from J, leaving 5 bases between. The germline CDR1 and CDR2 sequences are GTSNPN and SVGIG (reference sequence). The CDR3 spells CAWSGDTEAFF. The CDR3 DNA follows: TGTGCCTGGAGCGGAGACACTGAAGCTTTCTTT. The complete variable domain, with remaining parts taken from reference TRBV30 and TRBJ1-1, reads SQTIHQWPATLVQPVGSPLSLECTVEGTSNPNLYWYRQAAGRGLQLLFYSVGIGQISSEVPQNLSASRPQDRQFILSSKKLLLSDSGFYLCAWSGDTEAFFGQGTRLTVV.

This clone was seen only a few times. This chain connects TRBV7-9 to TRBJ2-7, with a tentative D call TRBD1 (5 bases). Germline CDR1 reads SEHNR; CDR2 reads FQNEAQ (reference sequence). Trimming removed 3 bases at V and 6 bases at J, with 9 bases between. The CDR3 sequence is 12 residues long. CDR3 sequence reads: CASSFQGSEQYV. Written as DNA, the CDR3 is TGTGCCAGCAGCTTTCAGGGTTCCGAGCAGTACGTC.

This clone was recorded a few times. The chain links TRBV5-4 to TRBJ2-5; D not certain. Germline V gene sequence: CDR1 SGHNT, CDR2 YYREEE (reference sequence). Deletions cut 4 bases from V and 1 base from J, with 2 bases between. The CDR3 has 11 amino acids. This chain's CDR3 is CASSRQETQYF. The CDR3 DNA reads TGTGCCAGCAGCCGCCAAGAGACCCAGTACTTC.

The genes are TRBV7-9 and TRBJ2-1, with 11 positions matching TRBD2. Trimming at V came to 3 bases and at J to 6 bases, leaving 7 bases not matched to a gene. CDR1 SEHNR and CDR2 FQNEAQ come from the germline V gene (reference sequence). There are 16 residues in the CDR3. The CDR3 reads CASSFGPGLAVNEQFF. CDR3 bases: TGTGCCAGCAGCTTTGGACCGGGACTAGCGGTCAATGAGCAGTTCTTC.

This clone was seen only a few times. The chain joins TRBV2 to TRBJ2-5; 7 bases align to TRBD1. CDR3 length: 16 residues. CDR1 is SNHLY, CDR2 FYNNEI, per germline. The V segment lost 7 bases and the J segment 2 bases; nucleotides outside the gene matches: 13. The CDR3 here is CASIRDRSRPQETQYF. DNA for the CDR3: TGTGCCAGCATTCGGGACAGATCTCGACCTCAAGAGACCCAGTACTTC.

The chain combines TRBV7-3 with TRBJ1-2; possibly TRBD1 for D (5 bases). CDR3 size: 14 residues. Trimming removed 10 bases from V and 0 bases from J, with 15 bases in between. The germline V gene encodes CDR1 SGHTA and CDR2 FQGTGA. CDR3 bases: TGTGCCACCGTCTGGGGGGACGCTAACTATGGCTACACCTTC. Translation gives CATVWGDANYGYTF.

The chain uses TRBV5-6 and TRBJ1-1; possibly TRBD1 for D (5 bases). Deletions cut 3 bases from V and 4 bases from J, with 10 bases between. CDR3 size: 13 residues. Germline-derived CDR1 and CDR2 are SGHDT and YYEEEE. The CDR3: CASSSGGLTEAFF. CDR3 bases: TGTGCCAGCAGCTCCGGGGGTCTCACTGAAGCTTTCTTT.

The chain uses TRBV29-1 and TRBJ2-3; D uncertain. Per the germline V gene, CDR1 is SQVTM and CDR2 is ANQGSEA. CDR3 size: 10 residues. Trimming left V 5 bases short and J 5 bases short, with 5 bases between. The CDR3, as DNA: TGCAGCGTTTCGGGAGATACGCAGTATTTT. It yields the protein CSVSGDTQYF.

The V gene is TRBV28, the J gene TRBJ2-7; maybe TRBD2 (5 bases). CDR1 MDHEN and CDR2 SYDVKM come from the germline V gene. This CDR3 comprises 14 residues. Trimming took 10 bases from V and 2 from J, leaving 18 bases between them. The DNA for the CDR3 is TGTGCCATCGGAGGCTCGCGGCCACCCTACGAGCAGTACGTC. Its translation is CAIGGSRPPYEQYV.

The genes are TRBV11-3 and TRBJ2-1; D is perhaps TRBD2 (5 bases). Germline V gene data show CDR1 as SGHNT and CDR2 as YENEEA. Trimming removed 1 base from V and 7 bases from J, with 8 bases in between. This CDR3 has 13 residues. CDR3 coding DNA: TGTGCCAGCAGCTTAGGGGAGAGGAATGAGCAGTTCTTC. It specifies CASSLGERNEQFF.

The V and J genes are TRBV5-4 and TRBJ1-3, with D possibly matching TRBD1 (5 bases). From germline, CDR1 is SGHNT and CDR2 YYREEE (reference sequence). The CDR3 loop spans 15 amino acids. V was trimmed by 3 bases and J by 4 bases, leaving 14 bases between them. The CDR3 sequence: CASSSDSLGGNTIYF. The CDR3 region has the DNA TGTGCCAGCAGCTCAGACAGTCTAGGGGGAAACACCATATATTTT.

This clone was seen only a few times. V usage is TRBV6-1 and J usage is TRBJ2-7; tentatively, D is TRBD2 (5 bases). The length of the CDR3 is 15 residues. V lost 4 bases and J lost 2, with 15 bases in between. Germline CDR1 and CDR2: MNHNS and SASEGT. The CDR3 spells CASSAVVEGTYEQYF. Written as DNA, the CDR3 is TGTGCCAGCAGTGCGGTCGTAGAGGGTACCTACGAGCAGTACTTC.

The rearrangement links TRBV10-3 to TRBJ2-7, with D perhaps matching TRBD1 (6 bases). Germline CDR1 ENHRY, CDR2 SYGVKD. The CDR3 extends over 13 amino acids. Trimming took 5 bases from V and 6 from J, leaving 14 bases between them. This chain's CDR3 is CAISIDRLGEQYV. Here the CDR3 DNA reads TGTGCCATCAGTATTGACAGGTTAGGCGAGCAGTACGTC.